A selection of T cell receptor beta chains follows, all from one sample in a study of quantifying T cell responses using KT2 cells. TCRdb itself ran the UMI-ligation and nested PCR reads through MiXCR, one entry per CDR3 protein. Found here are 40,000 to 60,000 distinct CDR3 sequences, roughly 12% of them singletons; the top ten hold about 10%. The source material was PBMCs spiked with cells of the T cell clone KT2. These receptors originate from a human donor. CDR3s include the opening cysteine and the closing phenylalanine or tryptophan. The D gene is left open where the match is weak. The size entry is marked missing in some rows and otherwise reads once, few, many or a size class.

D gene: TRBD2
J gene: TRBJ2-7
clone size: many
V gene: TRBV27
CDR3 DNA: TGTGCCAGCAGTTTCCCCCTCCTGACTAGCGGGAGAGGTGAGCAGTACTTC
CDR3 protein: CASSFPLLTSGRGEQYF

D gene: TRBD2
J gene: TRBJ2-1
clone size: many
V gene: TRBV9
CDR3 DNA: TGTGCCAGCAGCGTAGACCCAACGGCCGCGGGAGGGTATGAGCAGTTCTTC
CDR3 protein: CASSVDPTAAGGYEQFF

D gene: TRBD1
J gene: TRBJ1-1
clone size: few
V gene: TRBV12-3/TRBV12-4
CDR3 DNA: TGTGCCAGCAGCCCTACTGCGGGACAGCCTCGAGCTTTCTTT
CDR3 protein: CASSPTAGQPRAFF

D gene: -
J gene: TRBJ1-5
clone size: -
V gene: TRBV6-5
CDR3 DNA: TGTGCCAGCAGTTATCGGGGGAGTGGTCAGCCCCAGCATTTT
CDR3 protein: CASSYRGSGQPQHF

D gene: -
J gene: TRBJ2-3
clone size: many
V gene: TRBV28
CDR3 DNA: TGTGCCAGCAGAGTTTGGTCCGCGGGAACAGATACGCAGTATTTT
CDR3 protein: CASRVWSAGTDTQYF

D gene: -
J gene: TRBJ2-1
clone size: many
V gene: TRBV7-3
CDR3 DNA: TGTGCCAGCTCACGGGGATCCTACAATGAGCAGTTCTTC
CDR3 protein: CASSRGSYNEQFF

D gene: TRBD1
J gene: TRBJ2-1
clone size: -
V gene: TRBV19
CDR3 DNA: TGTGCCAGTAAAGGAGGACAGGGGCGCTACAATGAGCAGTTCTTC
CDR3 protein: CASKGGQGRYNEQFF

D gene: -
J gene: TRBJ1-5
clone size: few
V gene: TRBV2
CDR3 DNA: TGTGCCAGCAGGCTCGACAGCGGTAGACAGCCCCAGCATTTT
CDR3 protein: CASRLDSGRQPQHF

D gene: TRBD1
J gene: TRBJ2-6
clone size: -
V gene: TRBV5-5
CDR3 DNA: TGTGCCAGCAGCTTGCAGGGGGCGCCCTCTGGGGCCAACATCCTGACTTTC
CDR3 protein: CASSLQGAPSGANILTF

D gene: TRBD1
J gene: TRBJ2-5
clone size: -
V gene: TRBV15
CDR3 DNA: TGTGCCACCAGCAGAGATCTGAGGGGGCGAGAGACCCAGTACTTC
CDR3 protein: CATSRDLRGRETQYF

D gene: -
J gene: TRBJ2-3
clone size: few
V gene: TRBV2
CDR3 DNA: TGTGCCAGCAGTGAAGGGAGTTTCACAGATACGCAGTATTTT
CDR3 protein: CASSEGSFTDTQYF

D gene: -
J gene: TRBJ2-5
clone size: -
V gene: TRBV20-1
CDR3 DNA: TGCAGTGCGGGGACAGAGGAGGGAGAGACCCAGTACTTC
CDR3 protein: CSAGTEEGETQYF

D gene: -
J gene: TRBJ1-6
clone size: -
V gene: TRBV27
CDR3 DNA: TGTGCCAGCAGCCCGACCCGTAATTCACCCCTCCACTTT
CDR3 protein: CASSPTRNSPLHF

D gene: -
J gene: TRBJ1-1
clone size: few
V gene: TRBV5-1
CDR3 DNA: TGCGCCAGCAGCTTGGCCCGGGCAGGAATAAACACTGAAGCTTTCTTT
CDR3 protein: CASSLARAGINTEAFF

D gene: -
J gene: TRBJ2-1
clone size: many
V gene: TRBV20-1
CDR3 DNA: TGCAGTGCTCCGAGGGGAAGGAGTGGCAATGAGCAGTTCTTC
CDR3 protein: CSAPRGRSGNEQFF

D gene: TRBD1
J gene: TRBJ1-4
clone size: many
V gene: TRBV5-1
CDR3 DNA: TGCGCCAGCAGCCTATTGGGACAGCCACATGAAAAACTGTTTTTT
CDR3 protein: CASSLLGQPHEKLFF

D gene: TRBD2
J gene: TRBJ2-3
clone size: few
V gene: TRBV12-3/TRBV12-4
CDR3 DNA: TGTGCCAGCAGTAACCCAGCCGGGACTAGCGGCACGTATACGCAGTATTTT
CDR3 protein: CASSNPAGTSGTYTQYF

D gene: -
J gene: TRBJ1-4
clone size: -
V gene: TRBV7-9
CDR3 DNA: TGTGCCAGCAGAACGACCAGGGTCCTTAATGAAAAACTGTTTTTT
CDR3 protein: CASRTTRVLNEKLFF

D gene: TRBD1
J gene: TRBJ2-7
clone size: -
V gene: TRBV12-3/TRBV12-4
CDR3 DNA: TGTGCCAGCGGACAGGGGGCGCTTGGTGAGCAGTACTTC
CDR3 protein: CASGQGALGEQYF

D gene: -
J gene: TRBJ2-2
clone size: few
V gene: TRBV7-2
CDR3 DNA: TGTGCCAGCAGTCGGAATGTGGGAGGGGAGCTGTTTTTT
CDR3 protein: CASSRNVGGELFF

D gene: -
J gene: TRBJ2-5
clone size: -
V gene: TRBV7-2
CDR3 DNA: TGTGCCAGCACTAGGGGCAGGCTCCAAGAGACCCAGTACTTC
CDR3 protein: CASTRGRLQETQYF

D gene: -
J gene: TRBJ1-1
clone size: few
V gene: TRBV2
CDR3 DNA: TGTGCCAGCAGTGAGTGGCAGCTGAACACTGAAGCTTTCTTT
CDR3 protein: CASSEWQLNTEAFF

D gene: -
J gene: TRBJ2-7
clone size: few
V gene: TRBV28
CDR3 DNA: TGTGCCAGCCTGGGAGGTGAAGGTCAACCTTACGAGCAGTACTTC
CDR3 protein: CASLGGEGQPYEQYF